The 6 T cell receptor beta chains below were found in one sample sequenced in a study of T cell changes during pregnancy in multiple sclerosis. Using immunoSEQ multiplex PCR, the repertoire was profiled, and TCRdb retains in-frame clones only, with some absent. The repertoire holds tens of thousands of clones, 92% seen once, with approximately 2% in the top ten. Sequencing was performed on peripheral blood, taken after pregnancy. The receptors here all came from a female donor with multiple sclerosis, enrolled in a pregnancy study.

This sequence joins TRBV5-6 and TRBJ2-2; no clear D gene. CDR3 length: 14 amino acids. V lost 1 base to trimming and J lost 2 bases, with 6 bases between them. Germline lookup yields CDR1 SGHDT and CDR2 YYEEEE. The chain's CDR3 is CASSLLYNTGELFF. The CDR3 DNA sequence: TGTGCCAGCAGCTTGCTGTATAACACCGGGGAGCTGTTTTTT.

The chain combines TRBV4-2 with TRBJ2-5; TRBD1 might be the D (6 bases). V dropped 4 bases and J dropped 2 bases, with 17 bases sitting between them. This CDR3 region has 16 residues. Germline V gene lookup returns CDR1 LGHNA and CDR2 YNFKEQ. The CDR3 loop reads CASSLKRDNLQETQYF. CDR3 in DNA: TGTGCCAGCAGCCTGAAAAGGGACAACTTACAAGAGACCCAGTACTTC.

J is TRBJ1-2 and V is TRBV18; 7 bases line up with TRBD1. V was clipped by 2 bases and J by 0 bases; unmatched bases: 9. This CDR3 contains 17 residues. Germline V CDR1 and CDR2: KGHSH, LQKENI. In DNA form, the CDR3 reads TGTGCCAGCTCACCATTCACAACGGACAGGACTAACTATGGCTACACCTTC. This sequence encodes CASSPFTTDRTNYGYTF. The variable domain in full, with the rest retrieved from reference TRBV18 and TRBJ1-2, is NAGVMQNPRHLVRRRGQEARLRCSPMKGHSHVYWYRQLPEEGLKFMVYLQKENIIDESGMPKERFSAEFPKEGPSILRIQQVVRGDSAAYFCASSPFTTDRTNYGYTFGSGTRLTVV.

This chain joins TRBV7-2 and TRBJ1-1; D gene ambiguous. Between the trimmed V and J ends, which lost 7 bases and 1 base, there was a span of 13 bases. CDR3 length: 14 residues. The V gene's germline CDR1 is SGHTA and CDR2 FQGNSA. The CDR3 DNA sequence: TGTGCCAGCATCATGACTCAATGGAACACTGAAGCTTTCTTT. This sequence encodes CASIMTQWNTEAFF.

CDR3 region: CASSLAGFLNTEAFF. CDR3 DNA: TGTGCCAGCAGTTTAGCAGGGTTTTTGAACACTGAAGCTTTCTTT. This chain joins TRBV27 and TRBJ1-1; D may be TRBD1 (5 bases). V was shortened by 2 bases and J by 0 bases, with 10 bases between the two germline ends. The germline V gene has CDR1 MNHEY and CDR2 SMNVEV (reference sequence). The CDR3 loop spans 15 amino acids.

V usage is TRBV25-1 and J usage is TRBJ2-2; 11 bases agree with TRBD1. CDR3 length: 16 residues. CDR1 is MGHDK, CDR2 SYGVNS, per germline. The trim removed 6 bases at V and 8 bases at J, leaving 11 bases unmatched. CDR3 amino acids: CASSDSGQGASGELFF. The CDR3 DNA follows: TGTGCCAGCAGCGACAGCGGACAGGGGGCGTCGGGGGAGCTGTTTTTT.